One and the same sample provided the 8 T cell receptor delta chains below, sequenced in a study of gamma-delta T cells after stem cell transplantation. TCRdb reran clone calling via CATT on the RT-PCR reads. The data hold some 14,000 delta-chain clones, with almost 9.5% observed a single time. The source material was gamma-delta T cells. All receptors come from a human donor. It is not recorded whose cells these are; they may come from a transplant donor.

Concerning this clone: A far bigger clonotype differs at one base, so this is likely a read error. The identical CDR3 is also encoded by other nucleotide sequences in the sample. The chain has TRDV2 and TRDJ1; 7 nucleotides agree with TRDD3. Trimming took 4 bases from V and 2 from J; bases not matched to a gene: 15. CDR1 is GEAIGNYY and CDR2 is EKD in the germline V gene. The CDR3 contains 17 residues. The CDR3: CACERLGANRGTDKLIF. The CDR3 region has the DNA TGTGCCTGTGAGAGGCTGGGGGCGAACCGTGGTACCGATAAACTCATCTTT.

The chain carries TRDV1 and TRDJ1; D not certain. The CDR3 contains 18 residues. CDR1 is TSWWSYY and CDR2 is QGS in the germline V gene. The V end was cut by 1 base, the J end by 11 bases, with 29 bases between. DNA of the CDR3: TGTGCTCTTGGGGAACCTCCATTCCCCACACCTTACACCGATCACCTCATCTTT. Translated: CALGEPPFPTPYTDHLIF.

Worth noting for this clone: A far larger clone is a single base away, which makes a read error likely. Other DNA sequences in this specimen translate into the identical CDR3. The chain recombines TRDV2 with TRDJ1; no reliable D call. Germline-derived CDR1 and CDR2 are GEAIGNYY and EKD. The CDR3 sequence is 18 residues long. The V and J ends lost 0 bases and 2 bases respectively, with 21 bases between them. This chain's CDR3 is CACDTVGGPPYGTDKLIF. In DNA, the CDR3 is TGTGCCTGTGACACCGTTGGAGGTCCCCCCTATGGGACCGATAAACTCATCTTT.

The gene calls are TRDV2 and TRDJ1; TRDD3 matches at 8 bases. This CDR3 is built from 17 residues. V shed 2 bases and J 0 bases; nucleotides not matched to a gene: 10. Per germline, CDR1 GEAIGNYY and CDR2 EKD. Written as DNA, the CDR3 is TGTGCCTGTGACATAGTGGGGGATGCGCTGTACACCGATAAACTCATCTTT. Protein product: CACDIVGDALYTDKLIF.

This clone has only a few counts. TCRdb lists the protein of a much larger clone for this DNA, which differs at residue 18, so this is likely a read error; the protein given here is translated from the DNA itself. This chain uses TRDV2 with TRDJ3, with 12 nucleotides matching TRDD3. Germline V gives CDR1 GEAIGNYY, CDR2 EKD. This CDR3 has 20 residues. The CDR3 region has the DNA TGTGCCTGTGATACCGTACTGGGGGATACACCTTCCTGGGACACCCGACAGACGTTTTTC. This encodes CACDTVLGDTPSWDTRQTFF.

This clone has a handful of counts. TCRdb's protein for this DNA is that of a much larger clone and differs from the translation at residues 3 and 6, likely a read error; the protein shown is the DNA translation. DNA for the CDR3: TGTGCCTTTGACACCGACGGTGCCCACACCGATAAACTCATCTTT. The encoded protein is CAFDTDGAHTDKLIF. This chain links TRDV2 with TRDJ1; D unclear. The CDR3 has 15 amino acids. Germline V CDR1 and CDR2: GEAIGNYY, EKD.

In its sample, this clone was seen many times. It differs at one base from a far larger clone, so likely a read error. The sample carries other DNA sequences with the same CDR3. J is TRDJ1 and V is TRDV1; D gene uncertain. Trimming stripped 5 bases from V and 3 bases from J, with 22 bases between. This CDR3 contains 17 residues. From germline, CDR1 is TSWWSYY and CDR2 QGS. CDR3: CALGKRIAFRASDKLIF. The CDR3 nucleotides are TGTGCTCTTGGGAAACGAATCGCATTTCGGGCTTCCGATAAACTCATCTTT.

This clone turned up a few times. This likely stems from a read error, as it lies one base from a far larger clone. In the same sample, other DNA sequences code for this CDR3. This chain joins TRDV2 and TRDJ1; 12 nucleotides agree with TRDD3. Germline V gene data show CDR1 as GEAIGNYY and CDR2 as EKD. Unmatched junction bases numbered 16, after V lost 3 bases and J lost 0 bases. This CDR3 region has 20 residues. Written as DNA, the CDR3 is TGTGCCTGTGACCCGGTTCTGGGGGATACGGGGTCTAAGTACACCGATAAACTCATCTTT. Encoded protein: CACDPVLGDTGSKYTDKLIF.